Listed here are 15 T cell receptor beta chains from one sample, sequenced in a study of blood T cell repertoires in COVID-19. Method: immunoSEQ multiplex PCR; TCRdb's copy keeps in-frame clones and lacks some. Here the sample spans roughly 100,000 clones, approximately 72% being singletons. Sequenced input: peripheral blood. The source of these receptors is a woman in her seventies with acute or convalescent COVID-19.

The chain has TRBV5-1 and TRBJ1-1; 9 nucleotides match TRBD1. This CDR3 spans 15 amino acids. The trim removed 2 bases at V and 4 bases at J, leaving 6 bases unmatched. The germline CDR1 and CDR2 sequences are SGHRS and YFSETQ. CDR3 protein: CASSFLQGAVTEAFF. The CDR3 DNA reads TGCGCCAGCAGCTTCCTACAGGGGGCGGTCACTGAAGCTTTCTTT. The full variable domain, with the rest looked up from reference TRBV5-1 and TRBJ1-1, is KAGVTQTPRYLIKTRGQQVTLSCSPISGHRSVSWYQQTPGQGLQFLFEYFSETQRNKGNFPGRFSGRQFSNSRSEMNVSTLELGDSALYLCASSFLQGAVTEAFFGQGTRLTVV.

The chain recombines TRBV5-6 with TRBJ1-4; 9 nucleotides line up with TRBD1. This CDR3 comprises 18 residues. CDR1 and CDR2 (germline): SGHDT, YYEEEE. Trimming took 5 bases from V and 0 from J; bases not matched to a gene: 11. CDR3 protein: CASSRRTGAFATNEKLFF. CDR3 sequence (DNA): TGTGCCAGCAGTCGGAGGACAGGGGCATTTGCAACTAATGAAAAACTGTTTTTT.

This clone showed up just once. V is TRBV7-2 and J is TRBJ1-2, with 8 bases lining up with TRBD1. Trimming removed 5 bases from V and 6 bases from J; junction bases left unmatched: 14. Germline V gives CDR1 SGHTA, CDR2 FQGNSA. The CDR3 runs 16 residues. In nucleotides, the CDR3 is TGTGCCAGCAGCCAACCCCAGACAGGGGATTCGAATGGCTACACCTTC. Translated, it gives CASSQPQTGDSNGYTF.

This clone was counted between two and nine times. The chain uses TRBV7-7 and TRBJ2-1; D is possibly TRBD2 (5 bases). Germline CDR1 and CDR2: SSHAT and FNYEAQ (reference sequence). CDR3 length: 14 amino acids. Trimming took off 5 bases at V and 5 bases at J, with 13 bases between the two ends. As DNA, the CDR3 is TGTGCCAGCAGCCCTATAGATAGCGACAATGAGCAGTTCTTC. Translating gives CASSPIDSDNEQFF.

The rearrangement uses TRBV18 and TRBJ1-5; TRBD1 agrees at 8 bases. V shed 2 bases, J shed 3 bases, and the junction held 9 bases outside the gene matches. The CDR3 spans 17 residues. The germline CDR1 and CDR2 sequences are KGHSH and LQKENI. The CDR3 DNA reads as TGTGCCAGCTCACCATACCAGGGGGCGGGGGTCAATCAGCCCCAGCATTTT. Translated, it gives CASSPYQGAGVNQPQHF. Supplemented by reference TRBV18 and TRBJ1-5, the full variable domain reads NAGVMQNPRHLVRRRGQEARLRCSPMKGHSHVYWYRQLPEEGLKFMVYLQKENIIDESGMPKERFSAEFPKEGPSILRIQQVVRGDSAAYFCASSPYQGAGVNQPQHFGDGTRLSIL.

This chain connects TRBV6-2 or TRBV6-3 to TRBJ2-5, with D possibly TRBD2 on 6 matching bases. CDR1 is MNHEY, CDR2 SVGEGT, per germline. The CDR3 covers 15 residues. Trimming stripped 5 bases from V and 2 bases from J, with 15 bases between. CDR3 region: CASSQSGTVQETQYF. The CDR3 DNA reads TGTGCCAGCAGTCAATCCGGGACTGTTCAAGAGACCCAGTACTTC.

This clone was found a few times. J is TRBJ2-7 and V is TRBV27, with 9 bases lining up with TRBD1. CDR1 MNHEY and CDR2 SMNVEV come from the germline V gene (reference sequence). This CDR3 spans 14 amino acids. Trimming removed 2 bases from V and 3 bases from J; junction bases left unmatched: 2. CDR3 in DNA: TGTGCCAGCAGTTTAGGGACAGGGTTCTACGAGCAGTACTTC. Translating it yields CASSLGTGFYEQYF.

V gene TRBV29-1 combines with J gene TRBJ1-2, with 7 bases matching TRBD1. Germline V gives CDR1 SQVTM, CDR2 ANQGSEA. J lost 6 bases, V lost 7 bases, and 11 bases had no gene match. This CDR3 contains 13 residues. The CDR3 DNA reads as TGCAGCGCACGTACCACAGGGGTCCATGGCTACACCTTC. It yields the protein CSARTTGVHGYTF.

The V gene is TRBV21-1, the J gene TRBJ1-5; TRBD1, as called in the table, went unchecked against the DNA. TRBV21-1 is given as a pseudogene. This CDR3 has 14 amino acids. Here the CDR3 reads CASLLTGGDQPQHF. The CDR3 DNA reads TGTGCCAGCCTTTTGACAGGGGGCGATCAGCCCCAGCATTTT.

The gene calls are TRBV19 and TRBJ1-4, with 8 nucleotides matching TRBD1. The CDR3 has 13 amino acids. The V and J ends lost 3 bases and 8 bases, in that order; junction bases with no gene match: 2. Per the germline V gene, CDR1 is LNHDA and CDR2 is SQIVND (reference sequence). CDR3 sequence reads: CASSIRQGEKLFF. In DNA form, the CDR3 reads TGTGCCAGTAGTATCCGACAGGGGGAAAAACTGTTTTTT.

The CDR3 DNA follows: TGTGCCAGCAGGGACAGAAGCTCCTATAATTCACCCCTCCACTTT. It is translated as CASRDRSSYNSPLHF. This chain uses TRBV2 with TRBJ1-6; D might be TRBD1 (6 bases). This CDR3 is built from 15 residues. The V gene's germline CDR1 is SNHLY and CDR2 FYNNEI. The V and J ends lost 6 bases and 0 bases respectively, with 9 bases between them.

The chain has TRBV5-8 and TRBJ1-5, with 7 bases that match TRBD1. V lost 2 bases to trimming and J lost 4 bases; unmatched junction nucleotides: 6. The CDR3 has 15 residues. The germline CDR1 and CDR2 sequences are SGHTS and YDEGEE. Here the CDR3 reads CASSLLGTANQPQHF. The CDR3 bases are TGTGCCAGCAGCTTACTCGGGACAGCGAATCAGCCCCAGCATTTT.

The chain has TRBV6-6 and TRBJ1-1; D is unresolved. There are 14 residues in the CDR3. With 7 bases removed from V and 5 bases from J, the gap between germline ends came to 17 bases. From germline, CDR1 is MNHNY and CDR2 SVGAGI (reference sequence). The CDR3, as DNA: TGTGCCAGCATAGGTCAATCAAGGAGGACTGAAGCTTTCTTT. As protein: CASIGQSRRTEAFF.

This clone turned up a few times. This rearrangement joins TRBV25-1 to TRBJ2-3; TRBD1 matches at 10 bases. Unmatched junction bases numbered 5, after V lost 4 bases and J lost 1 base. The CDR3 sequence is 16 residues long. Germline V gene data show CDR1 as MGHDK and CDR2 as SYGVNS. The CDR3 reads CASSGDRGPRTDTQYF. CDR3 in DNA: TGTGCCAGCAGTGGTGACAGGGGGCCTCGCACAGATACGCAGTATTTT.

The CDR3 is CASTLDGGRSADEAFF. As DNA, the CDR3 is TGTGCCAGCACCCTGGACGGGGGGCGTTCAGCGGATGAAGCTTTCTTT. The chain joins TRBV5-4 to TRBJ1-1; D perhaps matches TRBD1 (6 bases). This CDR3 region has 16 residues. Germline CDR1 and CDR2: SGHNT and YYREEE (reference sequence). V was shortened by 6 bases and J by 7 bases, with 25 bases between the two germline ends.